Below, 21 T cell receptor beta chains from the same sample are listed, as sequenced in a study of human T cells and chemical hapten exposure. Indicated time point: patch test 1, 2 weeks after DPC sensitization. As for treatment: therapeutic diphenylcyclopropenone sensitization with weekly scalp DPC. TCRdb redid the calling of the RACE reads with MiXCR, one entry per CDR3 protein. The table lists some 350,000 distinct CDR3 sequences, approximately 6.3% of them singletons. The input for sequencing was whole blood, taken in connection with sensitization to the hapten diphenylcyclopropenone (DPC). The receptors originated from a woman aged 18-35 years with alopecia areata. Some clones in this sample may be carry-over from other donors' samples.

This clonotype was counted ten times or more. The chain has TRBV20-1 and TRBJ2-7; D is perhaps TRBD1 (7 bases). V lost 6 bases and J 5 bases, leaving 14 bases between the germline ends. This CDR3 is built from 12 residues. The germline V gene encodes CDR1 DFQATT and CDR2 SNEGSKA (reference sequence). CDR3 nucleotide sequence: TGCAGTGCCGGGGGACAGAATAACGAGCAGTACTTC. Encoded protein: CSAGGQNNEQYF.

This clonotype has at least ten counts. The rearrangement uses TRBV29-1 and TRBJ2-1, with a tentative D call TRBD2 (6 bases). V was pared by 6 bases and J by 7 bases, with 13 bases between. The CDR3 loop spans 12 amino acids. Per the germline V gene, CDR1 is SQVTM and CDR2 is ANQGSEA. The CDR3 protein is CSVAGSTNEQFF. In nucleotides, the CDR3 is TGCAGCGTCGCCGGGAGTACAAATGAGCAGTTCTTC.

This clonotype was seen only a few times. This sequence joins TRBV13 and TRBJ1-4; perhaps TRBD1 as D (6 bases). The CDR3 extends over 17 amino acids. From germline, CDR1 is PRHDT and CDR2 FYEKMQ (reference sequence). V was trimmed by 1 base and J by 4 bases, leaving 16 bases between them. The CDR3 DNA sequence: TGTGCCAGCAGCTTAGTAAGGAACGACAGGCTTAATGAAAAACTGTTTTTT. It yields the protein CASSLVRNDRLNEKLFF.

This clonotype has a count of ten or more. The chain employs TRBV7-2 and TRBJ2-3; 11 bases are shared with TRBD2. The CDR3 is 16 amino acids. The germline CDR1 and CDR2 sequences are SGHTA and FQGNSA. V trimming: 3 bases; J trimming: 6 bases; junction bases outside the gene matches: 8. CDR3 protein: CASSLASGGPMDTQYF. The CDR3 nucleotides are TGTGCCAGCAGCTTGGCTAGCGGGGGGCCAATGGATACGCAGTATTTT.

In its sample, this clonotype was seen a few times. The chain employs TRBV28 and TRBJ2-7, with D perhaps assigned TRBD1 or TRBD2 (5 bases each). The germline gives CDR1 MDHEN, CDR2 SYDVKM. This CDR3 comprises 14 residues. V gave up 2 bases and J gave up 6 bases, with 14 bases separating them. The CDR3 loop is CASSLGTSRFEQYF. CDR3 in DNA: TGTGCCAGCAGTTTAGGGACCTCACGTTTCGAGCAGTACTTC.

This clonotype was seen repeatedly, ten times or more. The chain is built from TRBV5-1 and TRBJ2-2; no clear D gene. Trimming removed 1 base from V and 3 bases from J, with 13 bases in between. The length of the CDR3 is 16 residues. CDR1 and CDR2 from the germline V gene are SGHRS and YFSETQ. The CDR3 region is CASSLISGRDTGELFF. CDR3 DNA sequence: TGCGCCAGCAGCTTGATCTCAGGTCGTGACACCGGGGAGCTGTTTTTT. Looking up the rest from reference TRBV5-1 and TRBJ2-2 gives the full variable domain: KAGVTQTPRYLIKTRGQQVTLSCSPISGHRSVSWYQQTPGQGLQFLFEYFSETQRNKGNFPGRFSGRQFSNSRSEMNVSTLELGDSALYLCASSLISGRDTGELFFGEGSRLTVL.

The J gene is TRBJ1-1, the V gene TRBV30; 12 nucleotides match TRBD1. Germline lookup yields CDR1 GTSNPN and CDR2 SVGIG (reference sequence). J gave up 7 bases and V 4 bases, and 4 bases lay outside the gene matches. CDR3 length: 13 residues. The CDR3 reads CAWTGTGGGEAFF. The CDR3 DNA reads TGTGCCTGGACCGGGACAGGGGGCGGTGAAGCTTTCTTT.

This sequence joins TRBV20-1 and TRBJ1-4; the D gene is possibly TRBD1 (6 bases). The CDR3 contains 14 residues. CDR1 is DFQATT, CDR2 SNEGSKA, per germline (reference sequence). Trimming took off 0 bases at V and 8 bases at J, with 13 bases between the two ends. CDR3 loop: CSARDYRAGEKLFF. CDR3 nucleotides: TGCAGTGCTAGAGATTACAGGGCGGGGGAAAAACTGTTTTTT.

The V call is TRBV7-4, the J call TRBJ1-2, with a weak D call TRBD1 (6 bases). The CDR3 has 14 residues. Trimming pared 2 bases from V and 4 bases from J, leaving 11 bases between. Germline V gene sequence: CDR1 SGHVT, CDR2 SQSDAQ. CDR3 loop: CASSLQGLSYGYTF. The CDR3 coding sequence is TGTGCCAGCAGCTTACAGGGGCTTTCCTATGGCTACACCTTC. Together with reference TRBV7-4 and TRBJ1-2, the CDR3 gives the full variable domain: GAGVSQSPRYKVAKRGRDVALRCDSISGHVTLYWYRQTLGQGSEVLTYSQSDAQRDKSGRPSGRFSAERPERSVSTLKIQRTEQGDSAVYLCASSLQGLSYGYTFGSGTRLTVV.

This clonotype was counted between two and nine times. The chain has TRBV2 and TRBJ2-3, with TRBD1 identical over 9 bases. The V and J ends lost 10 bases and 2 bases, in that order; junction bases with no gene match: 7. Per germline, CDR1 SNHLY and CDR2 FYNNEI. The CDR3 contains 14 residues. The CDR3 nucleotides read TGTGCCACATCCGGGACAGGGTTCACAGATACGCAGTATTTT. Its translation is CATSGTGFTDTQYF.

The table lists this clonotype with many counts. The V gene is TRBV6-5, the J gene TRBJ2-3, with 14 bases lining up with TRBD2. V lost 6 bases and J lost 7; bases outside the gene matches: 6. The CDR3 sequence is 15 residues long. In germline, CDR1 is MNHEY, CDR2 SVGAGI. The DNA of the CDR3 is TGTGCCAGCAGCCCGACTAGCGGGGGGGGAAATACGCAGTATTTT. It yields the protein CASSPTSGGGNTQYF.

This clonotype turned up a few times. The CDR3 reads CASSQGALVGANVLTF. In nucleotides, the CDR3 is TGTGCCAGCAGCCAGGGCGCCTTAGTAGGGGCCAACGTCCTGACTTTC. The rearrangement links TRBV16 to TRBJ2-6, with D unresolved. Germline CDR1 KGHSY, CDR2 FQNENV. Trimming shortened V by 3 bases and J by 4 bases, and 13 bases separated the two germline ends. The CDR3 is made up of 16 amino acids.

This clonotype was observed many times. The chain couples TRBV28 to TRBJ2-5; D unresolved. The CDR3 contains 13 residues. Germline assignment: CDR1 MDHEN and CDR2 SYDVKM. V was cut by 7 bases and J by 5 bases, with 14 bases left in between. CDR3 in amino acids: CASMLNHGETQYF. The CDR3 coding sequence is TGTGCCAGCATGCTGAACCATGGGGAGACCCAGTACTTC.

This clonotype has only a few counts. V gene TRBV6-5 combines with J gene TRBJ1-2, with TRBD1 identical over 8 bases. The trim removed 2 bases at V and 4 bases at J, leaving 6 bases unmatched. Germline CDR1 reads MNHEY; CDR2 reads SVGAGI. CDR3 length equals 15 residues. The CDR3 DNA is TGTGCCAGCAGTTACCTTGCAGGGGGCGCCTATGGCTACACCTTC. Its translation: CASSYLAGGAYGYTF.

This clonotype was counted at least ten times. The chain couples TRBV3-1 to TRBJ2-2; D might be TRBD1 (5 bases). CDR1 is LGHDT, CDR2 YNNKEL, per germline (reference sequence). The V end was cut by 2 bases, the J end by 6 bases, with 7 bases between. The CDR3 extends over 13 amino acids. The CDR3 bases are TGTGCCAGCAGCCAACAGGGTCCCGGGGAGCTGTTTTTT. Translating it yields CASSQQGPGELFF. The whole variable domain, remainder taken from reference TRBV3-1 and TRBJ2-2, is DTAVSQTPKYLVTQMGNDKSIKCEQNLGHDTMYWYKQDSKKFLKIMFSYNNKELIINETVPNRFSPKSPDKAHLNLHINSLELGDSAVYFCASSQQGPGELFFGEGSRLTVL.

Comment on this clonotype: At one boundary the junction diverges from the germline segment, which might be a read error. The J gene is TRBJ1-1, the V gene TRBV12-3 or TRBV12-4, with D maybe TRBD1 (5 bases). This CDR3 is 12 amino acids long. CDR3 DNA: TGTGCCATCAGTCGAACGTCAGGGGAAGCTTTCTTT. It is translated as CAISRTSGEAFF.

This clonotype was counted a few times. The chain couples TRBV2 to TRBJ1-1, with no clear D. The CDR3 has 12 residues. The V and J ends lost 10 bases and 6 bases respectively, with 15 bases between them. CDR1 and CDR2 from the germline V gene are SNHLY and FYNNEI. The CDR3 loop is CAIRAGYAEAFF. For the CDR3, the DNA is TGTGCCATCCGAGCTGGGTACGCTGAAGCTTTCTTT.

The chain employs TRBV6-6 and TRBJ1-5; no clear D. V was clipped by 5 bases and J by 8 bases, with 10 bases between them. The CDR3 is made up of 12 amino acids. Germline CDR1 and CDR2: MNHNY and SVGAGI (reference sequence). CDR3 in amino acids: CASSDPQEPQHF. DNA for the CDR3: TGTGCCAGCAGTGACCCTCAAGAGCCCCAGCATTTT.

This chain links TRBV6-4 with TRBJ2-3; D is undetermined. This CDR3 contains 15 residues. Trimming took off 0 bases at V and 0 bases at J, with 7 bases between the two ends. Per germline, CDR1 MRHNA and CDR2 SNTAGT. The CDR3 spells CASSDSGGSTDTQYF. The CDR3, as DNA: TGTGCCAGCAGTGACTCTGGCGGTAGCACAGATACGCAGTATTTT.

This clonotype occurred a few times. The chain recombines TRBV7-2 with TRBJ2-6; D is undetermined. V dropped 5 bases and J dropped 2 bases, with 10 bases sitting between them. This CDR3 is built from 15 residues. Looked up from germline, CDR1 is SGHTA and CDR2 is FQGNSA. CDR3 protein: CASSPEATGANVLTF. In nucleotides, the CDR3 is TGTGCCAGCAGCCCCGAGGCGACTGGGGCCAACGTCCTGACTTTC.

This clonotype was seen more than once but under ten times. The chain joins TRBV2 to TRBJ2-3; D gene uncertain. V lost 9 bases and J 0 bases, leaving 10 bases between the germline ends. This CDR3 comprises 13 residues. Germline CDR1 SNHLY, CDR2 FYNNEI. CDR3 sequence: CASWTVSTDTQYF. The CDR3 DNA sequence: TGTGCCAGTTGGACGGTTAGCACAGATACGCAGTATTTT.